This passage covers 8 T cell receptor beta chains from one sample sequenced in a study of blood T cell repertoires in COVID-19. The data were produced by immunoSEQ multiplex PCR, yet TCRdb's version contains in-frame clones alone and is incomplete. The sample has about 97,000 clones, about 85% seen once. Sequences were obtained from peripheral blood. The receptors here all came from a man between 45 and 60 years old with active COVID-19.

V usage is TRBV7-2 and J usage is TRBJ2-7; 9 nucleotides align to TRBD1. The CDR3 loop spans 16 amino acids. V gave up 1 base and J gave up 6 bases; unmatched junction bases: 10. In germline, CDR1 is SGHTA, CDR2 FQGNSA. CDR3 region: CASSLGAPGQGSEQYF. DNA for the CDR3: TGTGCCAGCAGCTTAGGAGCTCCGGGACAGGGCTCCGAGCAGTACTTC.

The chain joins TRBV12-3 or TRBV12-4 to TRBJ1-4; D remains ambiguous. The CDR3 sequence is 13 residues long. Between the trimmed V and J ends, which lost 6 bases and 5 bases, there was a span of 10 bases. The CDR3 sequence: CASRRTGNEKLFF. The DNA of the CDR3 is TGTGCCAGCAGGAGGACTGGCAATGAAAAACTGTTTTTT.

The gene calls are TRBV2 and TRBJ2-2; 11 nucleotides line up with TRBD2. Germline values: CDR1 SNHLY, CDR2 FYNNEI. J was trimmed by 7 bases and V by 1 base; bases with no gene match: 5. The length of the CDR3 is 16 residues. The CDR3 DNA reads as TGTGCCAGCAGTGAAGGCCTAGCGGGGGGTAACGGGGAGCTGTTTTTT. Translating it yields CASSEGLAGGNGELFF. Drawing the rest from reference TRBV2 and TRBJ2-2, the complete variable domain is EPEVTQTPSHQVTQMGQEVILRCVPISNHLYFYWYRQILGQKVEFLVSFYNNEISEKSEIFDDQFSVERPDGSNFTLKIRSTKLEDSAMYFCASSEGLAGGNGELFFGEGSRLTVL.

In DNA, the CDR3 is TGTGCCAGCAGCTCCCATACGGGGGGGCCGACAGATACGCAGTATTTT. Amino acid sequence: CASSSHTGGPTDTQYF. This chain joins TRBV7-9 and TRBJ2-3, with TRBD2 identical over 8 bases. The CDR3 is 16 amino acids. Germline CDR1 and CDR2: SEHNR and FQNEAQ (reference sequence). The ends lost 4 bases at V and 3 bases at J; junction bases unmatched: 9.

This rearrangement joins TRBV5-1 to TRBJ1-1; possible D gene TRBD1, 5 bases. CDR1 and CDR2 (germline): SGHRS, YFSETQ. With 3 bases removed from V and 3 bases from J, the gap between germline ends came to 9 bases. The CDR3 is 13 residues long. The CDR3 sequence is CASSWTRDTEAFF. The CDR3 DNA reads as TGCGCCAGCAGCTGGACACGGGACACTGAAGCTTTCTTT.

The chain is built from TRBV7-2 and TRBJ1-3; D is possibly TRBD1 (5 bases). The CDR3 extends over 16 amino acids. The V gene's germline CDR1 is SGHTA and CDR2 FQGNSA. Deletions cut 3 bases from V and 0 bases from J, with 12 bases between. CDR3 sequence: CASSFYQGGSGNTIYF. The CDR3 DNA reads TGTGCCAGCAGCTTTTACCAGGGAGGCTCTGGAAACACCATATATTTT.

The chain uses TRBV18 and TRBJ2-5; no clear D gene. The V and J ends lost 0 bases and 1 base respectively, with 9 bases between them. This CDR3 is 15 amino acids long. Germline assignment: CDR1 KGHSH and CDR2 LQKENI. The CDR3 protein is CASSPPVTRQETQYF. The CDR3 DNA reads TGTGCCAGCTCACCACCGGTGACACGCCAAGAGACCCAGTACTTC.

This clone was seen a handful of times. The genes are TRBV4-3 and TRBJ2-1, with D unclear. This CDR3 has 16 amino acids. Germline V gene lookup returns CDR1 LGHNA and CDR2 YSLEER. V shed 0 bases and J shed 0 bases, with 9 bases lying between them. The CDR3: CASSQDARSSYNEQFF. CDR3 nucleotides: TGCGCCAGCAGCCAAGATGCCCGGAGCTCCTACAATGAGCAGTTCTTC.